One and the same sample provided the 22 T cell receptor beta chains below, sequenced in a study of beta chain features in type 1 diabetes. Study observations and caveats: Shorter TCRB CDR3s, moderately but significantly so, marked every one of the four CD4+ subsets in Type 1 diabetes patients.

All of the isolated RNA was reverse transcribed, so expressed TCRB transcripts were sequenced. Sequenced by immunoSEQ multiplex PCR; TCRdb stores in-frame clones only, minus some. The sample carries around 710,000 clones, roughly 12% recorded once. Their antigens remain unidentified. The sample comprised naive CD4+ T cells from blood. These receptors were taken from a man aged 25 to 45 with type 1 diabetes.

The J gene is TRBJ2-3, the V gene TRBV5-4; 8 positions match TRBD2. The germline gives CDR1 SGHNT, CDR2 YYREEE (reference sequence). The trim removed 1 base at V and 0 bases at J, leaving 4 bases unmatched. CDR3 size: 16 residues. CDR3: CASSLLLAESTDTQYF. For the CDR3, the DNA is TGTGCCAGCAGCTTGCTACTAGCGGAGAGCACAGATACGCAGTATTTT.

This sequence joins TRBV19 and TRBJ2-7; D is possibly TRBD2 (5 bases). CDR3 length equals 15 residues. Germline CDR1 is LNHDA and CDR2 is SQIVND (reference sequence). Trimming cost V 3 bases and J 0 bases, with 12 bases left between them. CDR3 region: CASSIPGSSSYEQYF. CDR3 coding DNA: TGTGCCAGTAGTATTCCGGGATCTAGCTCCTACGAGCAGTACTTC.

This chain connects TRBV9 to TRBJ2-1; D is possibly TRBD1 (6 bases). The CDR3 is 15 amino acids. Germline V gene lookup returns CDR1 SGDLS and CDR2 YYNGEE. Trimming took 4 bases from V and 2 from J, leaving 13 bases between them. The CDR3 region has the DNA TGTGCCAGCAGCATAGCAGGGGTACCCTACAATGAGCAGTTCTTC. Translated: CASSIAGVPYNEQFF.

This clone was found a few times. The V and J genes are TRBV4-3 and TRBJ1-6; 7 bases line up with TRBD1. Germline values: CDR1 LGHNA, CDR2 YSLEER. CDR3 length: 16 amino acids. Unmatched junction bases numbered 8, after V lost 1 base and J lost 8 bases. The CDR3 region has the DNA TGCGCCAGCAGCCAAGGAATAGGACAGGCGTATTCACCCCTCCACTTT. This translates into CASSQGIGQAYSPLHF.

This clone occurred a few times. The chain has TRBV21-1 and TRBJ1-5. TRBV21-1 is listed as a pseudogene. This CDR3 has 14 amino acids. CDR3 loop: CASSKEGTNQPQHF. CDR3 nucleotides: TGTGCCAGCAGCAAAGAGGGGACGAATCAGCCCCAGCATTTT.

The CDR3 loop reads CSVQTGGATDTQYF. The CDR3 DNA follows: TGCAGCGTCCAAACCGGGGGAGCGACAGATACGCAGTATTTT. This chain connects TRBV29-1 to TRBJ2-3, with D perhaps matching TRBD2 (6 bases). Per the germline V gene, CDR1 is SQVTM and CDR2 is ANQGSEA. This CDR3 region has 14 residues. With 6 bases removed from V and 3 bases from J, the gap between germline ends came to 16 bases.

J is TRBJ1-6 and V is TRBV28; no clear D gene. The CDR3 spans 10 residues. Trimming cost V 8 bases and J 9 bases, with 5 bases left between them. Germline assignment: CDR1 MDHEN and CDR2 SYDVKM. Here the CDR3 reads CASGSSPLHF. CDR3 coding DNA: TGTGCCAGCGGGAGTTCACCCCTCCACTTT.

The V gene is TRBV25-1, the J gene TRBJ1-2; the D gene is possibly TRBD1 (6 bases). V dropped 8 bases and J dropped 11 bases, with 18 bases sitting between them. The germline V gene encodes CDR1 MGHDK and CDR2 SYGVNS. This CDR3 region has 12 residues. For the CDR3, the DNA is TGTGCCAGCCTCCCGGTGGGGGGCGGGTACACCTTC. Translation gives CASLPVGGGYTF.

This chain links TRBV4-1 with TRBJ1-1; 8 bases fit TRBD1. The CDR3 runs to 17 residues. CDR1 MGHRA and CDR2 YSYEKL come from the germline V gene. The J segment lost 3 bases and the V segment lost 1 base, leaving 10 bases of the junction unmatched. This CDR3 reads CASSQGGRGPWDTEAFF. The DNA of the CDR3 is TGCGCCAGCAGCCAAGGTGGCAGGGGGCCATGGGACACTGAAGCTTTCTTT.

The CDR3 region is CASSVAFDGGSADTQYF. The CDR3, as DNA: TGTGCCAGCAGCGTAGCGTTTGATGGGGGGTCGGCAGATACGCAGTATTTT. J is TRBJ2-3 and V is TRBV9; perhaps TRBD2 as D (6 bases). The CDR3 runs to 17 residues. CDR1 SGDLS and CDR2 YYNGEE come from the germline V gene. Trimming stripped 0 bases from V and 4 bases from J, with 18 bases between.

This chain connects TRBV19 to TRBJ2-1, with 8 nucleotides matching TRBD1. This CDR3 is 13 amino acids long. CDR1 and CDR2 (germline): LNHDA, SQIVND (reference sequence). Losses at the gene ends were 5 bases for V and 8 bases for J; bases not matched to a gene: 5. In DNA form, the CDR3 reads TGTGCCAGTAGTCCGCAGGGGGCTGATGAGCAGTTCTTC. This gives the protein CASSPQGADEQFF.

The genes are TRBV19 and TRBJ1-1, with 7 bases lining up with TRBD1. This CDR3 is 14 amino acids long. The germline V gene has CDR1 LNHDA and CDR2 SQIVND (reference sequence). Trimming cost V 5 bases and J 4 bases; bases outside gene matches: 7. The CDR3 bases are TGTGCCAGTAGTCTCCGACAGGGAGTCACTGAAGCTTTCTTT. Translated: CASSLRQGVTEAFF.

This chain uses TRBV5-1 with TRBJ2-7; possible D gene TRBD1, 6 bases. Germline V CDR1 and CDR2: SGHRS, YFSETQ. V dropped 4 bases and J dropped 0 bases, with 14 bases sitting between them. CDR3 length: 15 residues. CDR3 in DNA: TGCGCCAGCAGCGATCAGGGACAAACCTCCTACGAGCAGTACTTC. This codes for CASSDQGQTSYEQYF.

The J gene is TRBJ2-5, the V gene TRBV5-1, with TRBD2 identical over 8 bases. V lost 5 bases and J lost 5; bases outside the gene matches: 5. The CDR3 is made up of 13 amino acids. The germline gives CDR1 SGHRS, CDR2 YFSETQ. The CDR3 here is CASSSGGLETQYF. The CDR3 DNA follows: TGCGCCAGCAGTTCGGGGGGGCTCGAGACCCAGTACTTC. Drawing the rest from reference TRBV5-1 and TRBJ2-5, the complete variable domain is KAGVTQTPRYLIKTRGQQVTLSCSPISGHRSVSWYQQTPGQGLQFLFEYFSETQRNKGNFPGRFSGRQFSNSRSEMNVSTLELGDSALYLCASSSGGLETQYFGPGTRLLVL.

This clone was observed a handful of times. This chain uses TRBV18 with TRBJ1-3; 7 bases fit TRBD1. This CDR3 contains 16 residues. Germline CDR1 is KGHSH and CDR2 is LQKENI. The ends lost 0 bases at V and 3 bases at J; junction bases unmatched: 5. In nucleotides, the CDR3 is TGTGCCAGCTCACCACCTACAGGGGCGGATGGAAACACCATATATTTT. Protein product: CASSPPTGADGNTIYF.

The CDR3 DNA sequence: TGTGCCTGGACGGGCTACCAATACAATGAGCAGTTCTTC. Translating it yields CAWTGYQYNEQFF. The chain recombines TRBV30 with TRBJ2-1, with no clear D. Trimming removed 4 bases at V and 4 bases at J, with 11 bases between. The CDR3 consists of 13 residues. From germline, CDR1 is GTSNPN and CDR2 SVGIG (reference sequence).

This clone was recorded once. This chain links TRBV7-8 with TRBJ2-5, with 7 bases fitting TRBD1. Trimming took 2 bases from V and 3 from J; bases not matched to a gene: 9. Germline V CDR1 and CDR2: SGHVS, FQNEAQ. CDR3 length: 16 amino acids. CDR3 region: CASSLQGGRDEETQYF. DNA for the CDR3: TGTGCCAGCAGCTTACAAGGGGGCAGGGATGAAGAGACCCAGTACTTC.

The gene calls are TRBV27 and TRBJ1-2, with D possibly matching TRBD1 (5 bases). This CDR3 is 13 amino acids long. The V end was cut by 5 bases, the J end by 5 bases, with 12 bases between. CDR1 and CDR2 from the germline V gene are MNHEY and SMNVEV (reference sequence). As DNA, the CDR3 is TGTGCCAGCAGTCTCCAGGGCGGGTATGGCTACACCTTC. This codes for CASSLQGGYGYTF.

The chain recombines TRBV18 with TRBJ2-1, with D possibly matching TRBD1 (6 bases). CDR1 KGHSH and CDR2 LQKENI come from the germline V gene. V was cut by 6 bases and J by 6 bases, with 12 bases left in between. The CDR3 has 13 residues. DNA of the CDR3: TGTGCCAGCTCGCGGACAGAAGGCAATGAGCAGTTCTTC. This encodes CASSRTEGNEQFF.

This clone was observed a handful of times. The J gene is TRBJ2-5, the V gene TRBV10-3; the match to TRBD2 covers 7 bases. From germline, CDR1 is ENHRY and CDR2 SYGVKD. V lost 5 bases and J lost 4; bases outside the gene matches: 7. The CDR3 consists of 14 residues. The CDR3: CAISFEGRGETQYF. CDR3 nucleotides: TGTGCCATCAGTTTCGAGGGGAGGGGAGAGACCCAGTACTTC.

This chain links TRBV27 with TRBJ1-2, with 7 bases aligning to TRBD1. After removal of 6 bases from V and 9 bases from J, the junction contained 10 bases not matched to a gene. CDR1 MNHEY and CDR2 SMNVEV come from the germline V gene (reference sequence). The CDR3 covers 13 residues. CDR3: CASSLRDSRRYTF. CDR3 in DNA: TGTGCCAGCAGCTTACGGGACAGCCGACGCTACACCTTC.

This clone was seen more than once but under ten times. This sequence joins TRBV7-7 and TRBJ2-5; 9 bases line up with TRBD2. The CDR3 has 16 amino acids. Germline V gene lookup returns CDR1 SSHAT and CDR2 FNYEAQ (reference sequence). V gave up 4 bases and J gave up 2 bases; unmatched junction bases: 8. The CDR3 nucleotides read TGTGCCAGCAGCTATGGTAGCGGGGGATCTCAAGAGACCCAGTACTTC. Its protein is CASSYGSGGSQETQYF.